This entry describes one T cell receptor beta chain. This entry comes from a study of blood T cell repertoires in COVID-19. The CDR3 sequence is 15 residues long. The ends were cut back, 0 bases at V and 0 bases at J, with 12 bases in the middle. Germline values: CDR1 GTSNPN, CDR2 SVGIG (reference sequence). Authors' analysis steps: Researchers report that nucleated cell counts were estimated from reference gene primer amplification. TCRdb's copy holds only in-frame clones and misses some; the assay was immunoSEQ multiplex PCR. V and J calls and clone size come straight from that table; D and trimming were deduced from the DNA. The sample has nearly 90,000 clones; about 91% are singletons.

The receptor was isolated from a man between 60 and 75 years old with acute or convalescent COVID-19. The chain joins TRBV30 to TRBJ2-7; D might be TRBD2 (5 bases). Sequenced: peripheral blood. The CDR3 is CAWSVRRTDSYEQYF. The CDR3 bases are TGTGCCTGGAGTGTACGAAGGACTGACTCCTACGAGCAGTACTTC.